The clone carrying this T cell receptor (beta chain) was observed a few times. Alongside a J-beta primer mix, a sample-barcoded 5' primer served in a second PCR lasting about 7 to 11 cycles. TCRdb re-derived calls from the 5' RACE reads in MiXCR, one entry per CDR3 protein. The sample holds about 1,400,000 distinct CDR3 sequences, 42% seen once. The V and J ends lost 0 bases and 4 bases respectively, with 12 bases between them. Germline values: CDR1 ENHRY, CDR2 SYGVKD. The CDR3 sequence is 15 residues long. This sample is part of a study of blood T cells in healthy people across ages. This TCR derives from a woman aged 18-30 years in good health. The sequenced sample consisted of blood. This chain connects TRBV10-3 to TRBJ2-5; no clear D gene. The chain's CDR3 is CAISESANSGETQYF. The CDR3 coding sequence is TGTGCCATCAGTGAGTCGGCCAACTCGGGAGAGACCCAGTACTTC.